This is a list of T cell receptor beta chains from one sample in a study of blood T cell repertoires in COVID-19. Assay used: immunoSEQ multiplex PCR; TCRdb lists only in-frame clones, some missing. The table includes about 210,000 clones, 88% detected once. The sequenced material came from peripheral blood. The receptor set was obtained from a man aged 70 or older with acute or convalescent COVID-19. Each CDR3 is given with its conserved first and last residue. The D gene is left open where the match is weak. Clone size, where shown, is once, few, many, or a class for clones that have expanded.

-,TRBV4-3,TRBJ1-4,-,CASSQIGLTNEKLFF,TGCGCCAGCAGCCAAATCGGACTCACCAATGAAAAACTGTTTTTT
-,TRBV3-1/TRBV3-2,TRBJ1-2,-,CASSHGPPGLYGYTF,TGTGCCAGCAGCCACGGGCCACCAGGGCTCTATGGCTACACCTTC
TRBD1,TRBV29-1,TRBJ1-1,-,CSAADRVNTEAFF,TGCAGCGCTGCCGACAGGGTGAACACTGAAGCTTTCTTT
TRBD1,TRBV27,TRBJ2-2,-,CASSLSGTGKTGELFF,TGTGCCAGCAGTTTATCGGGGACAGGGAAGACCGGGGAGCTGTTTTTT
-,TRBV7-9,TRBJ2-1,once,CASSSSTDKGQFF,TGTGCCAGCAGCTCCTCTACGGACAAAGGGCAGTTCTTC
-,TRBV28,TRBJ1-6,-,CASDSGDSPLHF,TGTGCCAGCGATTCAGGGGATTCACCCCTCCACTTT
TRBD1,TRBV28,TRBJ2-7,-,CASSPGQVTYEQYF,TGTGCCAGCAGTCCGGGACAGGTAACCTACGAGCAGTACTTC
-,TRBV20-1,TRBJ2-1,-,CSAREDSRQFF,TGCAGTGCTAGAGAGGACTCCAGGCAGTTCTTC
-,TRBV5-4,TRBJ1-2,-,CASSSAGNYGYTF,TGTGCCAGCAGCTCTGCCGGTAACTATGGCTACACCTTC
-,TRBV7-2,TRBJ1-6,-,CASSLTRTAYNSPLHF,TGTGCCAGCAGCTTAACTAGGACAGCCTATAATTCACCCCTCCACTTT
TRBD2,TRBV9,TRBJ2-3,-,CASSVAAGEADTQYF,TGTGCCAGCAGCGTAGCAGCGGGGGAAGCAGATACGCAGTATTTT
-,TRBV3-1/TRBV3-2,TRBJ2-3,-,CASSQGQHTDTQYF,TGTGCCAGCAGCCAGGGACAACACACAGATACGCAGTATTTT
-,TRBV6-5,TRBJ1-1,-,CASSRTRNTEAFF,TGTGCCAGCAGTCGGACAAGGAACACTGAAGCTTTCTTT
-,TRBV30,TRBJ1-2,-,CARREGPGGYTF,TGTGCCCGACGGGAGGGGCCGGGGGGCTACACCTTC
-,TRBV6-5,TRBJ1-1,-,CASRPGQLNTEAFF,TGTGCCAGCAGGCCTGGACAGCTGAACACTGAAGCTTTCTTT
-,TRBV7-9,TRBJ1-1,many,CASSRDRDNTEAFF,TGTGCCAGCAGCCGTGACAGAGACAACACTGAAGCTTTCTTT
-,TRBV27,TRBJ1-5,-,CASSLNGAMRQPQHF,TGTGCCAGCAGTTTAAATGGGGCGATGAGACAGCCCCAGCATTTT
-,TRBV10-1,TRBJ1-6,many,CANPQWIRVSPLHF,TGCGCCAACCCTCAGTGGATCAGGGTTTCACCCCTCCACTTT